Each of the 25 T cell receptor beta chains below was sequenced from the same sample in a study of OX40 agonist ivuxolimab in advanced cancers. Using immunoSEQ multiplex PCR, the repertoire was profiled, and TCRdb retains in-frame clones only, with some absent. Among around 35,000 clones, around 80% were seen once, and the ten largest hold around 20%. The sequencing here drew on CD4+ or CD8+ T cells sorted from blood, taken in a trial of the OX40 agonist ivuxolimab. All receptors derive from an adult with an advanced solid tumor such as melanoma, head and neck, liver or kidney cancer.

This chain uses TRBV2 with TRBJ2-3; TRBD2 matches 7 bases. Per germline, CDR1 SNHLY and CDR2 FYNNEI. The CDR3 totals 16 residues. After removal of 7 bases from V and 0 bases from J, the junction contained 10 bases not matched to a gene. For the CDR3, the DNA is TGTGCCAGCAAAACAGTAGCGGGCCCTAGCACAGATACGCAGTATTTT. Encoded protein: CASKTVAGPSTDTQYF.

The chain has TRBV11-2 and TRBJ2-5; 11 bases map to TRBD1. The DNA end is more similar to TRBJ2-7, so the J call may be wrong. Germline assignment: CDR1 SGHAT and CDR2 FQNNGV. This CDR3 comprises 14 residues. DNA of the CDR3: TGTGCCAGCAGCCGGGACAGGGGGTTCTACGAGCAGTACTTC. This sequence encodes CASSRDRGFYEQYF.

The rearrangement joins TRBV7-9 to TRBJ2-1; 10 positions match TRBD2. V shed 2 bases, J shed 3 bases, and the junction held 4 bases outside the gene matches. Germline CDR1 reads SEHNR; CDR2 reads FQNEAQ (reference sequence). This CDR3 has 16 residues. In DNA, the CDR3 is TGTGCCAGCAGCTTAACGGGACTAGCGAGCTACAATGAGCAGTTCTTC. Its protein product is CASSLTGLASYNEQFF.

The J gene is TRBJ2-5, the V gene TRBV6-6; D may be TRBD1 or TRBD2 (5 bases each). The CDR3 consists of 13 residues. CDR1 is MNHNY and CDR2 is SVGAGI in the germline V gene (reference sequence). V shed 5 bases and J shed 1 base, with 8 bases lying between them. The CDR3 sequence: CASSTRGQETQYF. The CDR3 DNA sequence: TGTGCCAGCAGTACTAGGGGCCAAGAGACCCAGTACTTC.

The chain links TRBV7-2 to TRBJ2-5, with D possibly being TRBD1 (6 bases). This CDR3 has 15 residues. Trimming pared 6 bases from V and 1 base from J, leaving 15 bases between. Germline loops: CDR1 SGHTA, CDR2 FQGNSA. The CDR3 loop is CASRPRRTVQETQYF. The CDR3 coding sequence is TGTGCCAGCAGACCCCGACGGACAGTCCAAGAGACCCAGTACTTC.

This clone was observed a single time. The chain recombines TRBV5-1 with TRBJ2-3; possibly TRBD2 for D (6 bases). V was trimmed by 0 bases and J by 0 bases, leaving 11 bases between them. The CDR3 is 16 amino acids. Germline V gives CDR1 SGHRS, CDR2 YFSETQ. Here the CDR3 reads CASSLVGGISTDTQYF. The CDR3 nucleotides read TGCGCCAGCAGCTTGGTGGGCGGGATCAGCACAGATACGCAGTATTTT.

This chain links TRBV9 with TRBJ1-5; D not resolved. Germline CDR1 reads SGDLS; CDR2 reads YYNGEE. V was cut by 1 base and J by 3 bases, with 5 bases left in between. The CDR3 runs 13 residues. CDR3 in DNA: TGTGCCAGCAGCGTAAGCACCAATCAGCCCCAGCATTTT. It codes for CASSVSTNQPQHF.

J is TRBJ1-5 and V is TRBV14; the D gene is possibly TRBD1 (6 bases). V was cut by 7 bases and J by 0 bases, with 10 bases left in between. CDR3 size: 14 residues. Germline lookup yields CDR1 SGHDN and CDR2 FVKESK. The CDR3 protein is CASNQGYSNQPQHF. For the CDR3, the DNA is TGTGCCAGCAACCAGGGGTATAGCAATCAGCCCCAGCATTTT.

The chain couples TRBV7-6 to TRBJ2-3; no definite D call. V was cut by 0 bases and J by 6 bases, with 4 bases left in between. The CDR3 length is 12 residues. The germline CDR1 and CDR2 sequences are SGHVS and FNYEAQ. CDR3 coding DNA: TGTGCCAGCAGCTTAGCTCAGGATACGCAGTATTTT. Its translation: CASSLAQDTQYF.

The rearrangement uses TRBV6-6 and TRBJ2-7; weak D call: TRBD2 (6 bases). CDR1 and CDR2 from the germline V gene are MNHNY and SVGAGI (reference sequence). The CDR3 has 14 residues. The ends were cut back, 6 bases at V and 4 bases at J, with 16 bases in the middle. CDR3 amino acids: CASRAEGGSYEQYF. CDR3 coding DNA: TGTGCCAGCAGGGCGGAGGGAGGATCGTACGAGCAGTACTTC.

This chain uses TRBV5-6 with TRBJ2-3; D not certain. This CDR3 has 15 residues. Germline CDR1 reads SGHDT; CDR2 reads YYEEEE. The V end lost 0 bases, the J end lost 0 bases, and 8 bases lay between the germline ends. CDR3 protein: CASSLGGSSTDTQYF. The DNA for the CDR3 is TGTGCCAGCAGCTTGGGGGGATCTAGCACAGATACGCAGTATTTT.

V usage is TRBV2 and J usage is TRBJ2-2; 7 bases fit TRBD2. Trimming at V came to 4 bases and at J to 1 base, leaving 3 bases not matched to a gene. CDR3 length equals 15 residues. Germline values: CDR1 SNHLY, CDR2 FYNNEI. The CDR3 reads CASSGGGGNTGELFF. DNA for the CDR3: TGTGCCAGCAGTGGAGGCGGGGGGAACACCGGGGAGCTGTTTTTT.

This clone was counted only a few times. The rearrangement joins TRBV7-9 to TRBJ1-1; D possibly corresponds to TRBD1 (5 bases). Germline V gene sequence: CDR1 SEHNR, CDR2 FQNEAQ (reference sequence). Trimming removed 7 bases at V and 1 base at J, with 13 bases between. The CDR3 spans 14 residues. CDR3 region: CASTSGLTNTEAFF. CDR3 coding DNA: TGTGCCAGCACCTCGGGGCTAACGAACACTGAAGCTTTCTTT.

The chain couples TRBV28 to TRBJ1-4; no clear D gene. V was cut by 7 bases and J by 6 bases, with 6 bases left in between. From germline, CDR1 is MDHEN and CDR2 SYDVKM. The CDR3 spans 11 residues. As DNA, the CDR3 is TGTGCCAGCACCAAAGATGAAAAACTGTTTTTT. Protein product: CASTKDEKLFF.

The genes are TRBV7-2 and TRBJ1-2, with 8 positions matching TRBD1. V dropped 5 bases and J dropped 8; count of bases not matched to a gene: 7. This CDR3 contains 13 residues. CDR1 is SGHTA and CDR2 is FQGNSA in the germline V gene. CDR3 protein: CASSSQGAWGYTF. Written as DNA, the CDR3 is TGTGCCAGCAGCAGCCAGGGGGCGTGGGGCTACACCTTC.

DNA of the CDR3: TGTGCCAGCAGCTTAGTGTCGGGAAACACCATATATTTT. Encoded protein: CASSLVSGNTIYF. The chain is built from TRBV7-3 and TRBJ1-3; no firm D call. Germline CDR1 is SGHTA and CDR2 is FQGTGA. V lost 2 bases to trimming and J lost 4 bases, with 6 bases between them. The CDR3 has 13 residues.

This chain joins TRBV5-5 and TRBJ2-2; D may be TRBD1 (5 bases). Germline CDR1 SGHKS, CDR2 YYEKEE (reference sequence). CDR3 length equals 15 residues. The V end lost 0 bases, the J end lost 5 bases, and 11 bases lay between the germline ends. The CDR3: CASSLAAGRTGELFF. CDR3 sequence (DNA): TGTGCCAGCAGCTTGGCAGCAGGGCGGACCGGGGAGCTGTTTTTT.

This clone was seen a handful of times. The chain uses TRBV7-3 and TRBJ1-1; D unclear. From germline, CDR1 is SGHTA and CDR2 FQGTGA. The CDR3 covers 15 residues. V gave up 1 base and J gave up 0 bases, with 9 bases separating them. CDR3 loop: CASSLNSGLNTEAFF. CDR3 nucleotides: TGTGCCAGCAGCTTAAATAGTGGATTGAACACTGAAGCTTTCTTT.

The chain uses TRBV4-3 and TRBJ2-5; D is perhaps TRBD2 (7 bases). Trimming removed 0 bases from V and 13 bases from J, with 12 bases in between. Germline loops: CDR1 LGHNA, CDR2 YSLEER. The CDR3 consists of 12 residues. The CDR3 DNA is TGCGCCAGCAGCCAAGACGGGGGGCCCGGGTACTTC. Translating gives CASSQDGGPGYF.

The V gene is TRBV6-1, the J gene TRBJ2-7; the match to TRBD2 covers 8 bases. This CDR3 contains 15 residues. The V gene end was trimmed by 1 base and the J gene end by 5 bases; junction bases not matched to a gene: 7. Germline CDR1 and CDR2: MNHNS and SASEGT. CDR3 amino acids: CASSEGSGGQDEQYF. The DNA of the CDR3 is TGTGCCAGCAGTGAAGGATCGGGAGGGCAGGACGAGCAGTACTTC.

This clone showed up just once. This chain connects TRBV7-2 to TRBJ1-2, with D tentatively TRBD1 (5 bases). V was clipped by 5 bases and J by 3 bases, with 19 bases between them. Germline V CDR1 and CDR2: SGHTA, FQGNSA. The CDR3 has 16 amino acids. As DNA, the CDR3 is TGTGCCAGCAGCCCGGGGACGGCAGGGCGTGACTATGGCTACACCTTC. It yields the protein CASSPGTAGRDYGYTF.

This chain uses TRBV18 with TRBJ1-3; a possible D gene is TRBD1 (5 bases). V was pared by 1 base and J by 3 bases, with 13 bases between. CDR1 and CDR2 (germline): KGHSH, LQKENI. This CDR3 spans 16 amino acids. CDR3 amino acids: CASSPQGTADGNTIYF. DNA of the CDR3: TGTGCCAGCTCACCACAGGGGACCGCTGATGGAAACACCATATATTTT.

The rearrangement links TRBV27 to TRBJ2-3; tentative D call: TRBD1 (6 bases). CDR1 and CDR2 (germline): MNHEY, SMNVEV (reference sequence). There are 15 residues in the CDR3. V was pared by 0 bases and J by 1 base, with 8 bases between. The DNA of the CDR3 is TGTGCCAGCAGTTTATCGGGACAAGGCACAGATACGCAGTATTTT. Translating it yields CASSLSGQGTDTQYF.

V is TRBV7-2 and J is TRBJ2-3; 9 positions match TRBD2. Germline lookup yields CDR1 SGHTA and CDR2 FQGNSA. V trimming: 3 bases; J trimming: 0 bases; junction bases outside the gene matches: 4. The CDR3 is 16 amino acids. The CDR3 DNA follows: TGTGCCAGCAGCTTCCTTAGCGGGGGAAGCACAGATACGCAGTATTTT. Protein sequence: CASSFLSGGSTDTQYF.

The chain employs TRBV9 and TRBJ1-1; TRBD1 agrees at 7 bases. Trimming cost V 4 bases and J 4 bases; bases outside gene matches: 16. Looked up from germline, CDR1 is SGDLS and CDR2 is YYNGEE. CDR3 length equals 17 residues. The CDR3 DNA is TGTGCCAGCAGCCACAGCGACCGGGACAGCCAAGCCACTGAAGCTTTCTTT. As protein: CASSHSDRDSQATEAFF.